This T cell receptor beta chain was observed in a study of T cells after yellow fever vaccination. Study conclusions and caveats: Most clones from primary vaccination were detected again post-booster (roughly 95% CD4, 88% CD8). Secondary responses were weaker yet peaked faster, day 5 versus 15.

As concerns this clonotype: Its antigen is unknown.

TCRdb ran MiXCR on the 5' RACE reads and lists one entry per CDR3 protein. The data hold 300,000 to 400,000 distinct CDR3 sequences, with roughly 7.5% observed a single time. The specimen was PBMCs, collected around 45 days after the first yellow fever vaccination. This sequence originates from a man aged 18 to 29 who received the YFV17D yellow fever vaccine.

CDR3 in DNA: TGTGCCAGCAGCCCCCAAGCGGGGGGGAACAATGAGCAGTTCTTC. Encoded protein: CASSPQAGGNNEQFF. This rearrangement joins TRBV4-2 to TRBJ2-1, with TRBD2 matching 10 bases. CDR3 length: 15 amino acids. V trimming: 4 bases; J trimming: 5 bases; junction bases outside the gene matches: 5. Germline CDR1 and CDR2: LGHNA and YNFKEQ.